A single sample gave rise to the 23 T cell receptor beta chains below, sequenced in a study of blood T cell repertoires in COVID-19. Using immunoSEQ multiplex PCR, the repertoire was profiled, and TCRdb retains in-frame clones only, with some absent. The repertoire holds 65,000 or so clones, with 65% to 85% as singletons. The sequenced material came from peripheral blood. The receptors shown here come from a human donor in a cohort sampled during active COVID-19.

CDR3 amino acids: CATLSRVGTEAFF. CDR3 bases: TGTGCCACCCTTTCCAGGGTAGGAACTGAAGCTTTCTTT. The rearrangement links TRBV12-3 or TRBV12-4 to TRBJ1-1, with D possibly being TRBD1 (5 bases). The CDR3 has 13 amino acids. With 10 bases removed from V and 5 bases from J, the gap between germline ends came to 17 bases.

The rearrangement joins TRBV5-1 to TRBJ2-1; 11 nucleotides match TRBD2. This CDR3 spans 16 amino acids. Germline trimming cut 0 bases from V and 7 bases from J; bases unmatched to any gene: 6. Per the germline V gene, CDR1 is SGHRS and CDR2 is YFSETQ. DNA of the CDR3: TGCGCCAGCAGCTTGGTAGCGGGAGGGCCTGGTAATGAGCAGTTCTTC. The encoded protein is CASSLVAGGPGNEQFF.

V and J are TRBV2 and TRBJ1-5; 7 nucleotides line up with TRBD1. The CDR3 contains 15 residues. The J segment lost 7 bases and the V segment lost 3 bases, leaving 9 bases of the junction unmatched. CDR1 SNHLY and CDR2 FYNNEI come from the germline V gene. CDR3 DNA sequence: TGTGCCAGCAGTGAGGAGACAGGGATAGGGCAGCCCCAGCATTTT. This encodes CASSEETGIGQPQHF. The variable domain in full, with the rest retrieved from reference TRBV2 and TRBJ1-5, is EPEVTQTPSHQVTQMGQEVILRCVPISNHLYFYWYRQILGQKVEFLVSFYNNEISEKSEIFDDQFSVERPDGSNFTLKIRSTKLEDSAMYFCASSEETGIGQPQHFGDGTRLSIL.

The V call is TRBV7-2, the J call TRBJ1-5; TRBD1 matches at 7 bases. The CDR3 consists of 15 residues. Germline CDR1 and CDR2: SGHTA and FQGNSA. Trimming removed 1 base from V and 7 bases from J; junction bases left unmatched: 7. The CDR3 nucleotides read TGTGCCAGCAGCTTAGATGGAGGGGGCGGGCAGCCCCAGCATTTT. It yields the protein CASSLDGGGGQPQHF.

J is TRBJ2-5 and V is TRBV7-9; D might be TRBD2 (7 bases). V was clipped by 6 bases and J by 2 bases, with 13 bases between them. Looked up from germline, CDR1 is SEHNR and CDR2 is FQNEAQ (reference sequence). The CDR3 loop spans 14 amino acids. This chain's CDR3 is CASRRGGGQETQYF. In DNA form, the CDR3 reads TGTGCCAGCAGGCGAGGGGGGGGTCAAGAGACCCAGTACTTC.

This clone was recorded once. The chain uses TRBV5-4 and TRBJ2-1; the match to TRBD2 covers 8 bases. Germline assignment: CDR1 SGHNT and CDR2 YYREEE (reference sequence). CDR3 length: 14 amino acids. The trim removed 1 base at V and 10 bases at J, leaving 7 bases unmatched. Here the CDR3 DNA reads TGTGCCAGCAGCTTGTTAAGCGGGGGCCAGGAGCAGTTCTTC. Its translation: CASSLLSGGQEQFF.

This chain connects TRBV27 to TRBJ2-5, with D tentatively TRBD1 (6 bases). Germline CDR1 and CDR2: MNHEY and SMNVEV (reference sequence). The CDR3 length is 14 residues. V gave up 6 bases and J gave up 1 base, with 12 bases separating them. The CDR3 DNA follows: TGTGCCAGCAGACGGATACAGGGCCAAGAGACCCAGTACTTC. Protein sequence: CASRRIQGQETQYF.

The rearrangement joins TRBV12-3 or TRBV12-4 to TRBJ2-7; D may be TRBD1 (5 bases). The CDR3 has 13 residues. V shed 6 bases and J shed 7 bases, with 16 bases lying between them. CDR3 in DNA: TGTGCCAGCAGCCAGGGCCGGATTGGGGAGCAGTACTTC. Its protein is CASSQGRIGEQYF.

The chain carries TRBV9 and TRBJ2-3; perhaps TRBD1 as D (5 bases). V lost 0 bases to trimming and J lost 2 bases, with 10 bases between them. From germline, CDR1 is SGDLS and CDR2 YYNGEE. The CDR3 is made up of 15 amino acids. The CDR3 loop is CASSVVGADTDTQYF. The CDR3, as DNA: TGTGCCAGCAGCGTAGTAGGGGCAGACACAGATACGCAGTATTTT.

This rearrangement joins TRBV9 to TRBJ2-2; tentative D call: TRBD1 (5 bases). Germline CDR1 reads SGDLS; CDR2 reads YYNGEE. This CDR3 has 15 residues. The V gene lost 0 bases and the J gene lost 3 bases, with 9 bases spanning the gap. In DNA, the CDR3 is TGTGCCAGCAGCGTAGAAGGACACTACACCGGGGAGCTGTTTTTT. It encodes CASSVEGHYTGELFF.

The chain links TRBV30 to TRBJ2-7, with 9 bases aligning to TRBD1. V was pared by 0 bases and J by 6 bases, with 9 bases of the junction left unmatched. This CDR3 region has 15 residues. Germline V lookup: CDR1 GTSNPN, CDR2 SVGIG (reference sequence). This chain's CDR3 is CAWSVQDRGSGEQYF. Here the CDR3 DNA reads TGTGCCTGGAGTGTTCAGGACAGGGGTTCGGGCGAGCAGTACTTC.

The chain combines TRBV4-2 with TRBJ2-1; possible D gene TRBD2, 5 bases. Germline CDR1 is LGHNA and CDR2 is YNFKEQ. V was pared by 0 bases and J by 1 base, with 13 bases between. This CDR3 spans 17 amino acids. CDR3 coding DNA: TGTGCCAGCAGCCAAGATAAAGCGAGCGGATCCTACAATGAGCAGTTCTTC. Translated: CASSQDKASGSYNEQFF.

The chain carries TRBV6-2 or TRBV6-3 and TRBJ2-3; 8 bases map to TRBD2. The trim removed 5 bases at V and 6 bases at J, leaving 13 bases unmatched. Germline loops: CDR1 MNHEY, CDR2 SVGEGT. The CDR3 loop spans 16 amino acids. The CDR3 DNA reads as TGTGCCAGCAGTCCCGTAGCCAGCGGGGGATCGGATACGCAGTATTTT. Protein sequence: CASSPVASGGSDTQYF.

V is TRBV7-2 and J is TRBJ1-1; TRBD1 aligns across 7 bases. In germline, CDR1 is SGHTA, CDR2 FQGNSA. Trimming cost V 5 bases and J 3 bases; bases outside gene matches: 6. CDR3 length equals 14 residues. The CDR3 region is CASSPRQGYTEAFF. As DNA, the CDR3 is TGTGCCAGCAGCCCCCGACAGGGATACACTGAAGCTTTCTTT.

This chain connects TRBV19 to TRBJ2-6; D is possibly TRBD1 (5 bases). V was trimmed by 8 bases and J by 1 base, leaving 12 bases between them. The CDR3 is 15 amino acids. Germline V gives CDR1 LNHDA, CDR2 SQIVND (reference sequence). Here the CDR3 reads CASSSQGSGANVLTF. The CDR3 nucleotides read TGTGCCAGTTCCAGCCAGGGTTCTGGGGCCAACGTCCTGACTTTC.

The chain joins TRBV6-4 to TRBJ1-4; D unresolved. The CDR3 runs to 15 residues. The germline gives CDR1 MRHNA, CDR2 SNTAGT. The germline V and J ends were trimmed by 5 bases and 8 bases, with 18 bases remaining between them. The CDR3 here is CASSPHAGSDEKLFF. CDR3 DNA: TGTGCCAGCAGTCCTCATGCGGGATCGGACGAAAAACTGTTTTTT.

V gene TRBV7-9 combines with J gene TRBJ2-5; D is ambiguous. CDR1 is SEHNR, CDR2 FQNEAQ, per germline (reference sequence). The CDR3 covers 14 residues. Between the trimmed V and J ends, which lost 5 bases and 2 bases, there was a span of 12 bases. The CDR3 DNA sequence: TGTGCCAGCAGCCATGACATCCGGCAAGAGACCCAGTACTTC. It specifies CASSHDIRQETQYF. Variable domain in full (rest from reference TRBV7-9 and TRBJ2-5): DTGVSQNPRHKITKRGQNVTFRCDPISEHNRLYWYRQTLGQGPEFLTYFQNEAQLEKSRLLSDRFSAERPKGSFSTLEIQRTEQGDSAMYLCASSHDIRQETQYFGPGTRLLVL.

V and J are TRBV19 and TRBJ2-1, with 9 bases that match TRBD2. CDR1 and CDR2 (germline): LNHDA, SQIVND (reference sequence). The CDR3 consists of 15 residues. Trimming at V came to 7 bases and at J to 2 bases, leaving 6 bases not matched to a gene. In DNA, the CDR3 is TGTGCCAGTACCCAACTAGCGGGCACCTACAATGAGCAGTTCTTC. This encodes CASTQLAGTYNEQFF.

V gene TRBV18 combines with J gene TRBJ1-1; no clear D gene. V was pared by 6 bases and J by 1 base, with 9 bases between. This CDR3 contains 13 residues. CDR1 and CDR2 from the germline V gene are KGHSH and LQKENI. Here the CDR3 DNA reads TGTGCCAGCTCGTTACAGCAGAACACTGAAGCTTTCTTT. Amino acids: CASSLQQNTEAFF.

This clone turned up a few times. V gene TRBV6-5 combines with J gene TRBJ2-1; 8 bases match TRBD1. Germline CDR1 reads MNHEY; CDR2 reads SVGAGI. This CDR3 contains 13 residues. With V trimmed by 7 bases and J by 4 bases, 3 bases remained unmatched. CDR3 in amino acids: CASTQGAYNEQFF. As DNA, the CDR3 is TGTGCCAGCACTCAGGGGGCTTACAATGAGCAGTTCTTC.

In DNA form, the CDR3 reads TGCGCCAGCAGCCAAACAGGATACACCGGGGAGCTGTTTTTT. Encoded protein: CASSQTGYTGELFF. The chain recombines TRBV4-1 with TRBJ2-2, with a tentative D call TRBD1 (5 bases). The germline V gene encodes CDR1 MGHRA and CDR2 YSYEKL. This CDR3 region has 14 residues. V shed 2 bases and J shed 3 bases, with 7 bases lying between them.

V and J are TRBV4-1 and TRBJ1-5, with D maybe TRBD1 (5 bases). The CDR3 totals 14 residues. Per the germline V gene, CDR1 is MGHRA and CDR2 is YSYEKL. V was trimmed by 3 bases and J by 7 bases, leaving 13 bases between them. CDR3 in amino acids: CASSQQGGGQPQHF. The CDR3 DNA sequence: TGCGCCAGCAGCCAGCAGGGAGGAGGGCAGCCCCAGCATTTT.

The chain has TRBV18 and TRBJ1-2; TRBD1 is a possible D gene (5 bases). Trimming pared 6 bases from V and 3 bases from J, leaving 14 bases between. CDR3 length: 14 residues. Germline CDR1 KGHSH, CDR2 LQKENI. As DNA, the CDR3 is TGTGCCAGCTCCTCGGACATTCCGTACTATGGCTACACCTTC. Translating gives CASSSDIPYYGYTF.